The source of this T cell receptor beta chain is a study of blood T cell repertoires in COVID-19. As for the study in general: COVID-19 samples from acute and convalescent phases originated in the United States, Italy and Spain. T cells, B-cell-depleted T cells, or PBMCs provided the cDNA or gDNA that served as material.

Original analysis: Estimation of nucleated cell counts was performed using reference gene primer amplification. Assay used: immunoSEQ multiplex PCR; TCRdb lists only in-frame clones, some missing. That table gives V, J and clone size, and the DNA gave D and trimming. Among about 140,000 clones listed, about 85% were seen once. CDR1 and CDR2 (germline): SGHRS, YFSETQ. CDR3 size: 15 residues. With 3 bases removed from V and 13 bases from J, the gap between germline ends came to 25 bases. This TCR derives from a human donor in a cohort sampled during active COVID-19. The rearrangement uses TRBV5-1 and TRBJ1-1; D may be TRBD1 (5 bases). The specimen sequenced was peripheral blood. The CDR3 bases are TGCGCCAGCAGCTACGACCCGAACGAACAGGCTAGCGTTTTCTTT. Protein sequence: CASSYDPNEQASVFF.